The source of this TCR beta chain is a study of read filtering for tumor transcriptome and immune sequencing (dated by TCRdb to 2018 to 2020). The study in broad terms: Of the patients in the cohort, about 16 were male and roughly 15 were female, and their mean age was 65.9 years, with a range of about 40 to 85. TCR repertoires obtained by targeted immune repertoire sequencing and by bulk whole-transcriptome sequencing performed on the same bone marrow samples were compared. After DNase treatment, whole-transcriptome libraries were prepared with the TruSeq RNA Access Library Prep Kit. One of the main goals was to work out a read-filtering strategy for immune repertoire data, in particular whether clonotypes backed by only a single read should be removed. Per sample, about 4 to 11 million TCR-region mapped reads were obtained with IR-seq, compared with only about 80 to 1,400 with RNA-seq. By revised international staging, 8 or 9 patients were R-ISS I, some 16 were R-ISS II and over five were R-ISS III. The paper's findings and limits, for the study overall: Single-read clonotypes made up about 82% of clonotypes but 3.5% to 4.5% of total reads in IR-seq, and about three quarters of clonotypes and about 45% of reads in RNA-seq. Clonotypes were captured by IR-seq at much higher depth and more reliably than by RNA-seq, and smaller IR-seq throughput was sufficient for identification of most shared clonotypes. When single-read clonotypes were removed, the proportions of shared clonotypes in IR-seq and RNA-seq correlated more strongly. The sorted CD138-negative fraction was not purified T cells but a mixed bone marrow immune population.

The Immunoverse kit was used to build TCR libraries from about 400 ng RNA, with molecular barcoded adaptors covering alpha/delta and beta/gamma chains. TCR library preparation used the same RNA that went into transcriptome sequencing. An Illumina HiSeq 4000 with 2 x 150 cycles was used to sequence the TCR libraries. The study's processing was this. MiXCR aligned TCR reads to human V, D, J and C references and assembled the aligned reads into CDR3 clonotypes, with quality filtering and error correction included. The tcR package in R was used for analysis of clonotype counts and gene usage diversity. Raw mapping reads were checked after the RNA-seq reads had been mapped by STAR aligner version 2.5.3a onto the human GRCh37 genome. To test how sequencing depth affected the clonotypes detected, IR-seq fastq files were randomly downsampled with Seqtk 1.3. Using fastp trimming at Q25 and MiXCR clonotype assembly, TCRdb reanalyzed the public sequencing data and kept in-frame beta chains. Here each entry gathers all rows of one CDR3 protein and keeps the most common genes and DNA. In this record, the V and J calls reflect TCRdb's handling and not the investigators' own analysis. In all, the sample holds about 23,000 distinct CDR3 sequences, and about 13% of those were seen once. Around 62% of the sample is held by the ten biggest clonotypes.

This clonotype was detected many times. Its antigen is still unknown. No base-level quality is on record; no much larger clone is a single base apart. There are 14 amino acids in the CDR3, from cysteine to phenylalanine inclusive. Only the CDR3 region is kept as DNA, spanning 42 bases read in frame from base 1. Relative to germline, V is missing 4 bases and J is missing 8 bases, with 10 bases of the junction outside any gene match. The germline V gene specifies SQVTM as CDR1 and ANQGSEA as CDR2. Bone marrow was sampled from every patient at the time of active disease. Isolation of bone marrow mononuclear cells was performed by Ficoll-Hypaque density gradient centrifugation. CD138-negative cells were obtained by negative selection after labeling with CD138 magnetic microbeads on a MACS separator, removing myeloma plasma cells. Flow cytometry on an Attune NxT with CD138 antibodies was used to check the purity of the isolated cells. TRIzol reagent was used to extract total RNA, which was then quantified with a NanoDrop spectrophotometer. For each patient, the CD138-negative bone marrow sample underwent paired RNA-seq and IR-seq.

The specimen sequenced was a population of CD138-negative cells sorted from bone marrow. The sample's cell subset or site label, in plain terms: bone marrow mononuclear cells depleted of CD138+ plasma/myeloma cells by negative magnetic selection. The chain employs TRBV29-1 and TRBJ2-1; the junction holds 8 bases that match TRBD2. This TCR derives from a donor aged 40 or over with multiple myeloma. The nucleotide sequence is TGCAGCGTTGGGCCCCCAGCGGGAGAGCATGAGCAGTTCTTC. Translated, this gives CSVGPPAGEHEQFF.